The next 10 T cell receptor beta chains were all read from a single sample in a study of quantifying T cell responses using KT2 cells (dated by TCRdb to about 2017). Regarding the research as a whole: RNA was DNase-treated and reverse transcribed with TCR alpha and beta constant-region primers, mostly using SuperScript III.

The library was produced with UMI-ligation and nested PCR. TCRdb records Illumina MiSeq as the sequencer. A single-stranded oligonucleotide bearing the Illumina SP2 sequence and a UMI was ligated to the 3' end of the cDNA with T4 RNA ligase 1. PCR1 ran 4 cycles (98°C 15 s, 69°C 30 s, 72°C 40 s); the beta primer was an equimolar mix of RC1.1 and RC1.2 covering TRBC1 and TRBC2. TCRdb reran the public reads through fastp at Q25 and MiXCR, keeping productive beta chains. A single entry per CDR3 protein holds the most common genes and DNA from its merged rows. The sample data list 25,000 to 35,000 distinct CDR3 sequences, and over 9% of these were observed just once. Clones ranked in the top ten supply 9.7% of the sample. The sequencing sample was made of PBMCs spiked with cells of the T cell clone KT2. These receptors were obtained from a human donor.

This clonotype showed up many times. V usage is TRBV11-2 and J usage is TRBJ1-1, with D maybe TRBD1 (5 bases). This CDR3 comprises 16 residues. Germline CDR1 reads SGHAT; CDR2 reads FQNNGV. Trimming cost V 5 bases and J 6 bases, with 22 bases left between them. CDR3 region: CASSRHRGTGDPEAFF. CDR3 sequence (DNA): TGTGCCAGCAGCCGACATCGGGGAACAGGCGATCCTGAAGCTTTCTTT.

In its sample, this clonotype was seen a few times. The V gene is TRBV11-2, the J gene TRBJ2-7; 8 nucleotides line up with TRBD2. V shed 5 bases, J shed 3 bases, and the junction held 9 bases outside the gene matches. Germline loops: CDR1 SGHAT, CDR2 FQNNGV. This CDR3 region has 15 residues. CDR3 coding DNA: TGTGCCAGCAGCAAAAGAGTAGCGGGGAACTACGAGCAGTACTTC. Translated: CASSKRVAGNYEQYF.

This clonotype was seen a handful of times. The V call is TRBV7-2, the J call TRBJ2-5; D might be TRBD1 (7 bases). This CDR3 comprises 14 residues. Between the trimmed V and J ends, which lost 5 bases and 5 bases, there was a span of 15 bases. Germline CDR1 is SGHTA and CDR2 is FQGNSA. The CDR3 is CASSPGQRAETQYF. Here the CDR3 DNA reads TGTGCCAGCAGCCCGGGACAGCGGGCGGAGACCCAGTACTTC.

This clonotype was observed a few times. The chain recombines TRBV6-2 or TRBV6-3 with TRBJ2-7; 7 bases fit TRBD2. V lost 8 bases and J lost 3; bases outside the gene matches: 10. Germline V lookup: CDR1 MNHEY, CDR2 SVGEGT. The CDR3 is made up of 14 amino acids. The CDR3 spells CASSPSGNIYEQYF. As DNA, the CDR3 is TGTGCCAGCTCCCCCAGCGGGAACATCTACGAGCAGTACTTC.

This clonotype was seen ten or more times. The chain carries TRBV7-9 and TRBJ1-6; 9 bases fit TRBD1. Germline values: CDR1 SEHNR, CDR2 FQNEAQ (reference sequence). This CDR3 has 14 residues. With V trimmed by 4 bases and J by 9 bases, 4 bases remained unmatched. Written as DNA, the CDR3 is TGTGCCAGCAGCTCGGGACAGGGCCCTTCACCCCTCCACTTT. Its translation: CASSSGQGPSPLHF.

This clonotype was detected only a few times. The genes are TRBV29-1 and TRBJ1-1; D remains unclear. The V gene lost 3 bases and the J gene lost 6 bases, with 11 bases spanning the gap. Germline CDR1 SQVTM, CDR2 ANQGSEA. The CDR3 totals 12 residues. CDR3 DNA sequence: TGCAGCGTTGATGGGGTGGCAGCTGAAGCTTTCTTT. Translated: CSVDGVAAEAFF.

J is TRBJ2-7 and V is TRBV3-1; 7 bases map to TRBD1. The CDR3 length is 14 residues. Germline V CDR1 and CDR2: LGHDT, YNNKEL (reference sequence). The trim removed 1 base at V and 6 bases at J, leaving 6 bases unmatched. CDR3 region: CASSQGRGLGEQYF. For the CDR3, the DNA is TGTGCCAGCAGCCAAGGAAGGGGGCTAGGCGAGCAGTACTTC.

This clonotype was seen ten or more times. The rearrangement links TRBV10-1 to TRBJ2-3, with D uncertain. This CDR3 spans 13 amino acids. In germline, CDR1 is WNHNN, CDR2 SYGVQD (reference sequence). The V end was cut by 6 bases, the J end by 3 bases, with 10 bases between. The CDR3 loop reads CASSLGPTDTQYF. Written as DNA, the CDR3 is TGCGCCAGCAGCCTTGGGCCGACAGATACGCAGTATTTT.

This clonotype was found a few times. The chain combines TRBV27 with TRBJ2-1, with D unclear. The ends were cut back, 2 bases at V and 9 bases at J, with 17 bases in the middle. This CDR3 region has 15 residues. Germline values: CDR1 MNHEY, CDR2 SMNVEV (reference sequence). The CDR3 spells CASSLVFTQWSEQFF. In DNA, the CDR3 is TGTGCCAGCAGTTTAGTCTTCACCCAATGGAGTGAGCAGTTCTTC.

V is TRBV5-1 and J is TRBJ1-3; tentatively, D is TRBD1 (6 bases). The germline gives CDR1 SGHRS, CDR2 YFSETQ. The CDR3 runs 15 residues. The V and J ends lost 6 bases and 4 bases respectively, with 17 bases between them. CDR3 nucleotides: TGCGCCAGCACCGACCTACAGGGTACGGGAAACACCATATATTTT. It is translated as CASTDLQGTGNTIYF. Drawing the rest from reference TRBV5-1 and TRBJ1-3, the complete variable domain is KAGVTQTPRYLIKTRGQQVTLSCSPISGHRSVSWYQQTPGQGLQFLFEYFSETQRNKGNFPGRFSGRQFSNSRSEMNVSTLELGDSALYLCASTDLQGTGNTIYFGEGSWLTVV.